This entry lists 28 T cell receptor beta chains sequenced from one sample in a study of human T cells and chemical hapten exposure. TCRdb recomputed calls from the RACE reads with MiXCR, one row per CDR3 protein. The repertoire holds fewer than 400,000 distinct CDR3 sequences, with around 7% as singletons. Time point reported: patch test 1, 2 weeks after DPC sensitization. Treatment here: therapeutic diphenylcyclopropenone sensitization with weekly scalp DPC. The sequencing used whole blood, collected in connection with sensitization to the hapten diphenylcyclopropenone (DPC). The origin of the receptors is a woman between 18 and 29 years old with alopecia areata. Some clones in this sample may be carry-over from other donors' samples.

This chain links TRBV15 with TRBJ2-3; 9 positions agree with TRBD1. This CDR3 has 16 amino acids. The V gene's germline CDR1 is LNHNV and CDR2 YYDKDF (reference sequence). Germline trimming cut 6 bases from V and 7 bases from J; bases unmatched to any gene: 14. CDR3 nucleotides: TGTGCCACCAGACCCCCTCTGGGACAGGGAAAGAATACGCAGTATTTT. As protein: CATRPPLGQGKNTQYF.

This clonotype was seen many times. The rearrangement joins TRBV6-5 to TRBJ2-2; D is uncertain. The V end lost 2 bases, the J end lost 6 bases, and 7 bases lay between the germline ends. The CDR3 spans 13 residues. Germline CDR1 and CDR2: MNHEY and SVGAGI. For the CDR3, the DNA is TGTGCCAGCAGTTACGTACGGGCCGGGGAGCTGTTTTTT. Residues: CASSYVRAGELFF.

This clonotype was seen more than once but under ten times. The rearrangement uses TRBV12-3 or TRBV12-4 and TRBJ2-5, with TRBD2 identical over 9 bases. The CDR3 is made up of 14 amino acids. V lost 3 bases to trimming and J lost 5 bases; unmatched junction nucleotides: 4. CDR3 bases: TGTGCCAGCAGTTTGCTAGCGGGGAGGGAGACCCAGTACTTC. This gives the protein CASSLLAGRETQYF.

This clonotype was seen many times. The genes are TRBV12-3 or TRBV12-4 and TRBJ1-1; D uncertain. Trimming stripped 3 bases from V and 1 base from J, with 21 bases between. This CDR3 has 18 residues. CDR3 nucleotides: TGTGCCAGCAGTTTCTCGGTCGGAAGGGCTCATACGAACACTGAAGCTTTCTTT. This translates into CASSFSVGRAHTNTEAFF.

This clonotype turned up a few times. The chain is built from TRBV12-3 or TRBV12-4 and TRBJ2-5; a weak D match, TRBD1 (6 bases). CDR3 length: 15 residues. With 5 bases removed from V and 2 bases from J, the gap between germline ends came to 15 bases. As DNA, the CDR3 is TGTGCCAGCAGTCCCGGACAGAACGGGCAAGAGACCCAGTACTTC. It encodes CASSPGQNGQETQYF.

This rearrangement joins TRBV6-5 to TRBJ2-1; TRBD2 is a possible D gene (6 bases). The germline CDR1 and CDR2 sequences are MNHEY and SVGAGI. The CDR3 loop spans 12 amino acids. With 6 bases removed from V and 6 bases from J, the gap between germline ends came to 9 bases. In DNA, the CDR3 is TGTGCCAGCAGGTCTAGCGCCAATGAGCAGTTCTTC. As protein: CASRSSANEQFF.

This clonotype was counted between two and nine times. V usage is TRBV7-9 and J usage is TRBJ2-3; TRBD1 or TRBD2 may be the D gene (5 bases each). CDR1 is SEHNR and CDR2 is FQNEAQ in the germline V gene (reference sequence). V shed 4 bases and J shed 2 bases, with 16 bases lying between them. This CDR3 contains 16 residues. The CDR3 DNA follows: TGTGCCAGCAGCTATCTTGAGGGCAGGGTCACAGATACGCAGTATTTT. It yields the protein CASSYLEGRVTDTQYF.

J is TRBJ2-7 and V is TRBV11-3, with 7 bases that match TRBD1. The CDR3 length is 17 residues. The germline V gene encodes CDR1 SGHNT and CDR2 YENEEA. Germline trimming cut 5 bases from V and 2 bases from J; bases unmatched to any gene: 15. CDR3 DNA: TGTGCCAGCAGCCACGGCACAGGGGTGGGTATAGCCTACGAGCAGTACTTC. Translated, it gives CASSHGTGVGIAYEQYF.

This clonotype occurred many times. The rearrangement uses TRBV2 and TRBJ2-3; TRBD2 matches 7 bases. The CDR3 spans 15 residues. In germline, CDR1 is SNHLY, CDR2 FYNNEI. Losses at the gene ends were 6 bases for V and 2 bases for J; bases not matched to a gene: 8. The DNA for the CDR3 is TGTGCCAGCAGCGACGGACTAGAAGCCACAGATACGCAGTATTTT. This gives the protein CASSDGLEATDTQYF.

J is TRBJ1-1 and V is TRBV7-2; D is undetermined. This CDR3 has 14 amino acids. The germline CDR1 and CDR2 sequences are SGHTA and FQGNSA. V shed 5 bases and J shed 8 bases, with 18 bases lying between them. The CDR3 loop is CASSTSGGVTEAFF. The CDR3 nucleotides read TGTGCCAGCAGCACTAGCGGCGGGGTTACCGAAGCTTTCTTT.

A few counts support this clonotype. This chain joins TRBV27 and TRBJ1-5; 11 nucleotides agree with TRBD1. The CDR3 contains 14 residues. Trimming took 5 bases from V and 5 from J; bases not matched to a gene: 2. Germline CDR1 MNHEY, CDR2 SMNVEV (reference sequence). In DNA, the CDR3 is TGTGCCAGCAGTGCGGGACAGGGGGATCAGCCCCAGCATTTT. Encoded protein: CASSAGQGDQPQHF.

This clonotype was observed a few times. The chain has TRBV12-3 or TRBV12-4 and TRBJ2-3; 8 bases match TRBD1. This CDR3 contains 14 residues. After removal of 7 bases from V and 0 bases from J, the junction contained 3 bases not matched to a gene. CDR3 sequence (DNA): TGTGCCAGCACGGGACAGGCGAGCACAGATACGCAGTATTTT. Amino acids: CASTGQASTDTQYF.

The V call is TRBV2, the J call TRBJ2-3; 8 positions match TRBD2. Germline lookup yields CDR1 SNHLY and CDR2 FYNNEI. V was clipped by 8 bases and J by 3 bases; unmatched bases: 13. CDR3 length equals 16 residues. CDR3 sequence reads: CASRGVAGGLTDTQYF. The CDR3 nucleotides are TGTGCCAGCCGAGGAGTCGCGGGGGGATTGACAGATACGCAGTATTTT. The full variable domain, its missing parts supplied by reference TRBV2 and TRBJ2-3, is EPEVTQTPSHQVTQMGQEVILRCVPISNHLYFYWYRQILGQKVEFLVSFYNNEISEKSEIFDDQFSVERPDGSNFTLKIRSTKLEDSAMYFCASRGVAGGLTDTQYFGPGTRLTVL.

The chain couples TRBV10-3 to TRBJ1-1; D gene uncertain. This CDR3 is 14 amino acids long. V gave up 7 bases and J gave up 1 base, with 13 bases separating them. The germline gives CDR1 ENHRY, CDR2 SYGVKD. In DNA form, the CDR3 reads TGTGCCATCACGGAGGGTCTGGGGAACACTGAAGCTTTCTTT. Its protein is CAITEGLGNTEAFF.

The chain combines TRBV4-2 with TRBJ1-2, with D perhaps TRBD1 (6 bases). Germline CDR1 reads LGHNA; CDR2 reads YNFKEQ. CDR3 size: 15 residues. V was clipped by 0 bases and J by 4 bases, with 12 bases between them. CDR3 amino acids: CASSQDRQGTYGYTF. Here the CDR3 DNA reads TGTGCCAGCAGCCAAGATAGGCAGGGGACCTATGGCTACACCTTC.

This clonotype occurred a few times. The V gene is TRBV4-2, the J gene TRBJ2-7, with a possible D match to TRBD2 (5 bases). The CDR3 covers 16 residues. V was clipped by 0 bases and J by 3 bases, with 15 bases between them. Germline assignment: CDR1 LGHNA and CDR2 YNFKEQ. CDR3 residues: CASSQEIRGLLYEQYF. The CDR3 DNA is TGTGCCAGCAGCCAAGAAATCCGCGGGTTACTCTACGAGCAGTACTTC.

V and J are TRBV7-6 and TRBJ2-7, with D perhaps TRBD1 (6 bases). Trimming stripped 3 bases from V and 4 bases from J, with 13 bases between. Germline V CDR1 and CDR2: SGHVS, FNYEAQ. The CDR3 has 14 amino acids. Here the CDR3 DNA reads TGTGCCAGCAGCTTCCTCACTGGACAGTACGAGCAGTACTTC. Its translation is CASSFLTGQYEQYF.

This sequence joins TRBV19 and TRBJ1-2; D not certain. V was trimmed by 11 bases and J by 8 bases, leaving 21 bases between them. The CDR3 extends over 13 amino acids. The germline V gene encodes CDR1 LNHDA and CDR2 SQIVND (reference sequence). CDR3 loop: CAVFRAGSGGYTF. CDR3 nucleotide sequence: TGTGCCGTATTTCGGGCGGGTTCCGGCGGCTACACCTTC.

This clonotype was found a few times. The chain joins TRBV27 to TRBJ2-3, with 10 bases aligning to TRBD1. The CDR3 has 14 residues. Germline CDR1 MNHEY, CDR2 SMNVEV (reference sequence). V lost 8 bases and J lost 1; bases outside the gene matches: 3. The CDR3 protein is CASRQGAGTDTQYF. For the CDR3, the DNA is TGTGCCAGCCGACAGGGGGCTGGCACAGATACGCAGTATTTT.

J is TRBJ1-1 and V is TRBV6-2 or TRBV6-3; maybe TRBD1 (5 bases). Germline V lookup: CDR1 MNHEY, CDR2 SVGEGT. CDR3 length: 12 amino acids. V was pared by 5 bases and J by 8 bases, with 12 bases between. The CDR3 DNA sequence: TGTGCCAGCAGTCTCCAGGGCAGGGAAGCTTTCTTT. Residues: CASSLQGREAFF.

The sample holds many counts of this clonotype. The V gene is TRBV6-6, the J gene TRBJ1-6; a weak D match, TRBD1 (6 bases). Germline CDR1 MNHNY, CDR2 SVGAGI (reference sequence). The CDR3 is made up of 15 amino acids. Trimming took 0 bases from V and 8 from J, leaving 11 bases between them. CDR3 loop: CASSYSGDNDSPLHF. DNA of the CDR3: TGTGCCAGCAGTTACTCGGGGGACAATGATTCACCCCTCCACTTT.

This clonotype turned up a few times. The chain couples TRBV3-1 to TRBJ1-1; 8 positions agree with TRBD1. The germline V gene has CDR1 LGHDT and CDR2 YNNKEL (reference sequence). This CDR3 is built from 14 residues. The V gene end was trimmed by 6 bases and the J gene end by 3 bases; junction bases not matched to a gene: 6. The CDR3 loop reads CASRDRGSDTEAFF. The CDR3 coding sequence is TGTGCCAGCAGAGACAGGGGATCGGACACTGAAGCTTTCTTT.

The CDR3 region is CASSLTRGNEQFF. The CDR3 DNA reads as TGCGCCAGCAGCTTGACGCGCGGCAATGAGCAGTTCTTC. The chain employs TRBV5-1 and TRBJ2-1, with no clear D. From germline, CDR1 is SGHRS and CDR2 YFSETQ. Trimming left V 1 base short and J 6 bases short, with 8 bases between. The CDR3 consists of 13 residues.

The chain recombines TRBV28 with TRBJ2-5, with 10 bases matching TRBD1. The CDR3 runs to 14 residues. Germline trimming cut 5 bases from V and 4 bases from J; bases unmatched to any gene: 4. Per the germline V gene, CDR1 is MDHEN and CDR2 is SYDVKM. The CDR3 is CASSERQGAETQYF. CDR3 nucleotide sequence: TGTGCCAGCAGTGAGAGACAGGGGGCAGAGACCCAGTACTTC.

The V gene is TRBV20-1, the J gene TRBJ2-1; 9 bases are shared with TRBD1. The CDR3 is made up of 16 amino acids. V was clipped by 6 bases and J by 2 bases; unmatched bases: 11. In germline, CDR1 is DFQATT, CDR2 SNEGSKA (reference sequence). The CDR3 sequence is CSAGTGTGSTYNEQFF. Here the CDR3 DNA reads TGCAGTGCCGGGACCGGGACAGGGTCAACCTACAATGAGCAGTTCTTC.

This clonotype was recorded at least ten times. At one boundary the junction diverges from the germline segment, which might be a read error. The chain joins TRBV27 to TRBJ1-1; maybe TRBD1 (6 bases). The CDR3 loop spans 12 amino acids. The V gene's germline CDR1 is MNHEY and CDR2 SMNVEV (reference sequence). The chain's CDR3 is CASSLEGGEAFF. As DNA, the CDR3 is TGCGCCAGCAGCTTGGAAGGGGGGGAAGCTTTCTTT.

The table lists this clonotype with a few counts. The V and J genes are TRBV6-5 and TRBJ1-1, with D tentatively TRBD1 (6 bases). V lost 2 bases to trimming and J lost 0 bases, with 10 bases between them. This CDR3 has 15 amino acids. Germline CDR1 and CDR2: MNHEY and SVGAGI. This CDR3 reads CASSYGGAMNTEAFF. DNA for the CDR3: TGTGCCAGCAGTTACGGGGGGGCGATGAACACTGAAGCTTTCTTT.

The chain has TRBV4-2 and TRBJ1-1; D gene unclear. Germline V CDR1 and CDR2: LGHNA, YNFKEQ. Trimming pared 2 bases from V and 1 base from J, leaving 11 bases between. CDR3 length equals 15 residues. In DNA form, the CDR3 reads TGTGCCAGCAGCCAATCCGACGGGCCGAACACTGAAGCTTTCTTT. Amino acid sequence: CASSQSDGPNTEAFF.